A single sample gave rise to the 14 T cell receptor beta chains below, sequenced in a study of T-cell memory formation after mild COVID-19. TCRdb fed the 5' RACE reads into MiXCR, producing one record per CDR3 protein. This sample has 250,000 to 300,000 distinct CDR3 sequences, with roughly 17% found just once. Input material: PBMCs or a T cell subset sorted from them (not recorded which). The source is a young man who had mild COVID-19 (a few samples of this study predate the infection). Cell type and time point are not known.

This clonotype occurred a few times. The chain combines TRBV10-3 with TRBJ2-3; D is possibly TRBD1 (6 bases). This CDR3 is 15 amino acids long. Germline assignment: CDR1 ENHRY and CDR2 SYGVKD. Deletions cut 6 bases from V and 0 bases from J, with 13 bases between. The CDR3 coding sequence is TGTGCCATCAGCCGACAGGCGACTAGCACAGATACGCAGTATTTT. This sequence encodes CAISRQATSTDTQYF.

The chain employs TRBV5-1 and TRBJ2-2, with D possibly being TRBD1 (5 bases). Deletions cut 5 bases from V and 1 base from J, with 12 bases between. This CDR3 has 15 amino acids. Per germline, CDR1 SGHRS and CDR2 YFSETQ. The CDR3, as DNA: TGCGCCAGCAGAGGTGTTCAGGGGAACACCGGGGAGCTGTTTTTT. This sequence encodes CASRGVQGNTGELFF.

This chain links TRBV20-1 with TRBJ2-1; D uncertain. V gave up 2 bases and J gave up 6 bases, with 11 bases separating them. Germline V gives CDR1 DFQATT, CDR2 SNEGSKA (reference sequence). The CDR3 runs 13 residues. DNA for the CDR3: TGCAGTGCTAGAACCCCTTGGGGCAATGAGCAGTTCTTC. Its protein product is CSARTPWGNEQFF.

The chain recombines TRBV12-3 or TRBV12-4 with TRBJ2-3; D is unclear. Deletions cut 6 bases from V and 4 bases from J, with 8 bases between. The CDR3 consists of 12 residues. The CDR3 DNA is TGTGCCAGCAGCCCACAGCCAGATACGCAGTATTTT. Protein sequence: CASSPQPDTQYF.

The chain combines TRBV11-2 with TRBJ1-5; D is unresolved. CDR3 length: 13 amino acids. CDR1 and CDR2 (germline): SGHAT, FQNNGV. Trimming left V 3 bases short and J 6 bases short, with 9 bases between. The CDR3 loop reads CASSLSVSQPQHF. CDR3 bases: TGTGCCAGCAGCTTGTCAGTCAGTCAGCCCCAGCATTTT.

This clonotype appeared a few times. The chain combines TRBV10-1 with TRBJ2-7; 7 bases fit TRBD1. Germline V gene data show CDR1 as WNHNN and CDR2 as SYGVQD (reference sequence). The CDR3 runs 15 residues. V was clipped by 3 bases and J by 1 base; unmatched bases: 6. The CDR3 reads CASSDRQGPSYEQYF. The CDR3 DNA reads as TGCGCCAGCAGTGATAGACAGGGACCTTCCTACGAGCAGTACTTC.

The J gene is TRBJ1-1, the V gene TRBV4-3, with 9 bases lining up with TRBD1. Germline V CDR1 and CDR2: LGHNA, YSLEER. The V segment lost 0 bases and the J segment 5 bases; nucleotides outside the gene matches: 16. The CDR3 is 19 residues long. The CDR3 nucleotides read TGCGCCAGCAGCCAAGATTGGGGGGACAGGGAGAACAGGGAAACTGAAGCTTTCTTT. Its translation is CASSQDWGDRENRETEAFF.

This clonotype was observed a handful of times. This chain connects TRBV5-1 to TRBJ2-5, with 8 nucleotides matching TRBD1. The J segment lost 0 bases and the V segment lost 0 bases, leaving 4 bases of the junction unmatched. CDR3 length equals 16 residues. The germline CDR1 and CDR2 sequences are SGHRS and YFSETQ. CDR3 residues: CASSLVVDRDQETQYF. The CDR3 DNA reads TGCGCCAGCAGCTTGGTAGTGGACAGGGACCAAGAGACCCAGTACTTC.

The V and J genes are TRBV20-1 and TRBJ2-5; no definite D call. Germline-derived CDR1 and CDR2 are DFQATT and SNEGSKA (reference sequence). The CDR3 consists of 12 residues. Trimming shortened V by 6 bases and J by 4 bases, and 12 bases separated the two germline ends. This chain's CDR3 is CSASPGVETQYF. CDR3 in DNA: TGCAGTGCGTCCCCTGGGGTAGAGACCCAGTACTTC.

The V call is TRBV7-6, the J call TRBJ2-3; D possibly corresponds to TRBD1 (6 bases). CDR3 length: 15 residues. V lost 2 bases to trimming and J lost 3 bases, with 12 bases between them. The germline V gene has CDR1 SGHVS and CDR2 FNYEAQ. The CDR3 sequence: CASSLSAGATDTQYF. As DNA, the CDR3 is TGTGCCAGCAGCTTATCTGCAGGGGCTACAGATACGCAGTATTTT.

V and J are TRBV5-1 and TRBJ1-2; a possible D gene is TRBD1 (5 bases). The CDR3 spans 12 residues. Trimming left V 9 bases short and J 8 bases short, with 17 bases between. The germline V gene has CDR1 SGHRS and CDR2 YFSETQ. DNA for the CDR3: TGCGCCAATGAGAAGAGGGGAACAGGCTACACCTTC. The encoded protein is CANEKRGTGYTF.

The gene calls are TRBV6-2 or TRBV6-3 and TRBJ2-7, with D perhaps matching TRBD2 (6 bases). Germline V gives CDR1 MNHEY, CDR2 SVGEGT. V lost 5 bases and J lost 9, with 11 bases in between. The CDR3 loop spans 11 amino acids. In nucleotides, the CDR3 is TGTGCCAGCAGTGGGGGACTTCGGCAGTACTTC. Protein: CASSGGLRQYF.

This clonotype was counted at least ten times. The chain combines TRBV30 with TRBJ2-3; D is unclear. Germline CDR1 and CDR2: GTSNPN and SVGIG (reference sequence). V gave up 4 bases and J gave up 12 bases, with 5 bases separating them. The CDR3 is made up of 8 amino acids. The CDR3 reads CAWTDQYF. The CDR3 nucleotides are TGTGCCTGGACGGACCAGTATTTT.

This clonotype was counted between two and nine times. V and J are TRBV12-3 or TRBV12-4 and TRBJ1-1; D gene uncertain. This CDR3 spans 15 amino acids. With 2 bases removed from V and 0 bases from J, the gap between germline ends came to 10 bases. The CDR3 spells CASSLNGGMNTEAFF. Written as DNA, the CDR3 is TGTGCCAGCAGTTTAAACGGCGGGATGAACACTGAAGCTTTCTTT.